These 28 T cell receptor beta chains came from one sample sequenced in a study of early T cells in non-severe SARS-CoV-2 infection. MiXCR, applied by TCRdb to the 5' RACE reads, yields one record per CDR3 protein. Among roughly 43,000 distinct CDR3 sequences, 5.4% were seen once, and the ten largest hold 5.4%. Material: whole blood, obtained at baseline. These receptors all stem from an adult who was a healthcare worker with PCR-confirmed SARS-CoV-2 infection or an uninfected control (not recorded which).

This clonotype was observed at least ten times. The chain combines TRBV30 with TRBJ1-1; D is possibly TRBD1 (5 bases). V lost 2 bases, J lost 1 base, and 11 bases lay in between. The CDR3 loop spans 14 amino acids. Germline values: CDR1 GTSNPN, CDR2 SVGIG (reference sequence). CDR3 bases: TGTGCCTGGAGTCCGGGACGGCCGAACACTGAAGCTTTCTTT. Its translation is CAWSPGRPNTEAFF.

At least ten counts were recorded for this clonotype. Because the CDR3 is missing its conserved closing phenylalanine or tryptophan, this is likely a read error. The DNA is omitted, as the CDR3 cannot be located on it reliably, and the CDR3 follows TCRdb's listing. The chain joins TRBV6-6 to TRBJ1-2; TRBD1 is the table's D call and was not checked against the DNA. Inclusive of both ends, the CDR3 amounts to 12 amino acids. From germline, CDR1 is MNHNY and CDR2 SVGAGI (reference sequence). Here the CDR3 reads CASRLDRGESSL.

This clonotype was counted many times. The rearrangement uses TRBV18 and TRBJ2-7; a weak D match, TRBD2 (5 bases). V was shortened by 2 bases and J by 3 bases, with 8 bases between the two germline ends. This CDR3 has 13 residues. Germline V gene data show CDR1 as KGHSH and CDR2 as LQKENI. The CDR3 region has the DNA TGTGCCAGCTCACCATTCGGGGACTACGAGCAGTACTTC. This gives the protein CASSPFGDYEQYF. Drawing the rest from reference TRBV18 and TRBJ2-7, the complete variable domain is NAGVMQNPRHLVRRRGQEARLRCSPMKGHSHVYWYRQLPEEGLKFMVYLQKENIIDESGMPKERFSAEFPKEGPSILRIQQVVRGDSAAYFCASSPFGDYEQYFGPGTRLTVT.

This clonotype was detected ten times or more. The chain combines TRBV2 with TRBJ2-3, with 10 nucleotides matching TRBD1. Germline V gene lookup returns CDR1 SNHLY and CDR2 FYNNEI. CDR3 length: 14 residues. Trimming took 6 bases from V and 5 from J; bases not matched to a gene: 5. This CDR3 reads CASRPGQGLDTQYF. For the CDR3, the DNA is TGTGCCAGCAGGCCGGGACAGGGGTTAGATACGCAGTATTTT. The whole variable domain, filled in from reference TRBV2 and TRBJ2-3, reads EPEVTQTPSHQVTQMGQEVILRCVPISNHLYFYWYRQILGQKVEFLVSFYNNEISEKSEIFDDQFSVERPDGSNFTLKIRSTKLEDSAMYFCASRPGQGLDTQYFGPGTRLTVL.

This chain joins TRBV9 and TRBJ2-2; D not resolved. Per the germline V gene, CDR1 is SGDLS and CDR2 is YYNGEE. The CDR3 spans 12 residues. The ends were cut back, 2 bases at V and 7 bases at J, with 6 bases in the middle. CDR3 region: CASSVIGGELFF. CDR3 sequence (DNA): TGTGCCAGCAGCGTCATCGGCGGGGAGCTGTTTTTT.

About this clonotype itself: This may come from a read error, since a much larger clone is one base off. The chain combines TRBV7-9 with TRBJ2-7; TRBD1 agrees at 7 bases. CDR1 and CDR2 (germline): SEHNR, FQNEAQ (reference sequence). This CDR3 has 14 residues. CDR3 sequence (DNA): TGTGTCAGCAGCTCACCGGGACAGCACTACGAGCAGTACTTC. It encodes CVSSSPGQHYEQYF.

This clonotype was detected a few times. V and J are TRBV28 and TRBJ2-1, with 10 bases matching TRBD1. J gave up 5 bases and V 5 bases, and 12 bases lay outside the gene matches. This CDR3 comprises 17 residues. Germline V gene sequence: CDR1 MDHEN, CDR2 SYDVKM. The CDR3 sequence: CASSRIGDRGPDNEQFF. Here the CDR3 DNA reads TGTGCCAGCAGTCGAATCGGGGACAGGGGACCCGACAATGAGCAGTTCTTC.

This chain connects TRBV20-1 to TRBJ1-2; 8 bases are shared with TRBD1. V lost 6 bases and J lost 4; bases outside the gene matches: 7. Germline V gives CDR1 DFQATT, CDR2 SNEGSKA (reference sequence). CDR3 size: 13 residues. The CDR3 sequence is CSARRQGPYGYTF. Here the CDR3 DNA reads TGCAGTGCCCGCCGACAGGGGCCCTATGGCTACACCTTC.

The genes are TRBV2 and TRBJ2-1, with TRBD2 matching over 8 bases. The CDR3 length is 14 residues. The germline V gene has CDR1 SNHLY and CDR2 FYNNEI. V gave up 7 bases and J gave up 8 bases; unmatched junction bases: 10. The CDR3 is CASTEVAGRDEQFF. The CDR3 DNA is TGTGCCAGCACGGAGGTAGCGGGAAGGGATGAGCAGTTCTTC.

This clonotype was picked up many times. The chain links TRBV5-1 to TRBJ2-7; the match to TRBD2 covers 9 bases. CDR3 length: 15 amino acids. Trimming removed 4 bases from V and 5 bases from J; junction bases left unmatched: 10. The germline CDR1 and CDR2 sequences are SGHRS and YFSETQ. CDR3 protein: CASSRTSGRLDEQYF. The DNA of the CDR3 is TGCGCCAGCAGCAGGACAAGCGGGAGGCTGGACGAGCAGTACTTC.

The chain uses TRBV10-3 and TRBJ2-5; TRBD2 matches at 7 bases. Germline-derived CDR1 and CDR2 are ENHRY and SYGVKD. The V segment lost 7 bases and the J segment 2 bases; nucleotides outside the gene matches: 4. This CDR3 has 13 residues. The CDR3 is CAIMSGLQETQYF. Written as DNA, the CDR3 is TGTGCCATCATGTCGGGACTACAAGAGACCCAGTACTTC.

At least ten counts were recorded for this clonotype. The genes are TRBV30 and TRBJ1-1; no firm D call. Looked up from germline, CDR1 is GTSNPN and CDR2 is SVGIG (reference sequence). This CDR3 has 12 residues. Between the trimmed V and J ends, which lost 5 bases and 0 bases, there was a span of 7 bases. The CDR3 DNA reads TGTGCCTGGGGGCAGATGAACACTGAAGCTTTCTTT. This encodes CAWGQMNTEAFF.

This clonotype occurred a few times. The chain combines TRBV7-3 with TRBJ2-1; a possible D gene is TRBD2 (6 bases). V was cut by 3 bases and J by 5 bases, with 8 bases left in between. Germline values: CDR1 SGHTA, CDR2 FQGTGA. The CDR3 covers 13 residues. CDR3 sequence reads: CASSFGGNNEQFF. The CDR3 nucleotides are TGTGCCAGCAGCTTTGGGGGGAACAATGAGCAGTTCTTC.

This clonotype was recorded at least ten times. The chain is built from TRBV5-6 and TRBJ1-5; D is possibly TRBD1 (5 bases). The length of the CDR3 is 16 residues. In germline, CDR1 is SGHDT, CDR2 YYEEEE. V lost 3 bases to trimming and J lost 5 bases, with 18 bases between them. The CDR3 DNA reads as TGTGCCAGCAGCTGGGGAACAGGAAGTGGGGATCAGCCCCAGCATTTT. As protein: CASSWGTGSGDQPQHF. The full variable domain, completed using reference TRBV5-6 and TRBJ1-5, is DAGVTQSPTHLIKTRGQQVTLRCSPKSGHDTVSWYQQALGQGPQFIFQYYEEEERQRGNFPDRFSGHQFPNYSSELNVNALLLGDSALYLCASSWGTGSGDQPQHFGDGTRLSIL.

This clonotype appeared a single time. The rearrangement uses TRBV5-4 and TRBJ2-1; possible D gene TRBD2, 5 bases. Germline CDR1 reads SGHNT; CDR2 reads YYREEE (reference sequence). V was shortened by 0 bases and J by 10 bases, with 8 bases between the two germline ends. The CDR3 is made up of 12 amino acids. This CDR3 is CASSLGSAEQFF. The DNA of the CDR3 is TGTGCCAGCAGCTTGGGTAGCGCCGAGCAGTTCTTC.

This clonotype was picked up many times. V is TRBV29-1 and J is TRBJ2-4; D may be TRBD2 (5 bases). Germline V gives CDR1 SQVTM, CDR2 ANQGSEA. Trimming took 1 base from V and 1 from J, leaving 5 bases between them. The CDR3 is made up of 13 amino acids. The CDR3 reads CSVEGGAKNIQYF. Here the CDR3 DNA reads TGCAGCGTTGAAGGAGGGGCCAAAAACATTCAGTACTTC.

CDR3 sequence: CASSSRRGPDTQYF. CDR3 DNA: TGCGCCAGCAGCTCCCGGAGGGGGCCAGATACGCAGTATTTT. J is TRBJ2-3 and V is TRBV5-1; D may be TRBD1 (7 bases). There are 14 residues in the CDR3. Trimming took 3 bases from V and 4 from J, leaving 12 bases between them. Germline-derived CDR1 and CDR2 are SGHRS and YFSETQ.

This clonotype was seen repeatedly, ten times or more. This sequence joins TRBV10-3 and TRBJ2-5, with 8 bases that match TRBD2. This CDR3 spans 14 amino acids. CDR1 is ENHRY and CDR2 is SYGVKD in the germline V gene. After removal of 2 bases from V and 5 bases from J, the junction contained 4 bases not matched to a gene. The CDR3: CAISEREGRETQYF. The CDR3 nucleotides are TGTGCCATCAGTGAGCGGGAGGGCCGGGAGACCCAGTACTTC.

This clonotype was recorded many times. CDR3 sequence: CSVESPTGWNEQFF. CDR3 DNA: TGCAGCGTTGAATCCCCGACAGGGTGGAATGAGCAGTTCTTC. The J gene is TRBJ2-1, the V gene TRBV29-1, with 7 nucleotides matching TRBD1. Germline V gene lookup returns CDR1 SQVTM and CDR2 ANQGSEA. V dropped 2 bases and J dropped 7; count of bases not matched to a gene: 8. This CDR3 comprises 14 residues.

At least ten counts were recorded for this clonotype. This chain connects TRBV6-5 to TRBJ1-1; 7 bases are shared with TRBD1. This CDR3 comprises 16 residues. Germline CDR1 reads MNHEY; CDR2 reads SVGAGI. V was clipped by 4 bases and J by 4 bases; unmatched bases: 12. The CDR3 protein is CASSFSTGRFGTEAFF. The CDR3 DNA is TGTGCCAGCAGTTTTTCGACAGGGCGGTTCGGCACTGAAGCTTTCTTT.

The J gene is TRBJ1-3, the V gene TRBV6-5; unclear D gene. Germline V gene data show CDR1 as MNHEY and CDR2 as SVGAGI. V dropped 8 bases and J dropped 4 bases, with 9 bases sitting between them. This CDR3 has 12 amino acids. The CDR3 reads CASHSEGNTIYF. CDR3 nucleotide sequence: TGTGCCAGCCATTCGGAGGGAAACACCATATATTTT.

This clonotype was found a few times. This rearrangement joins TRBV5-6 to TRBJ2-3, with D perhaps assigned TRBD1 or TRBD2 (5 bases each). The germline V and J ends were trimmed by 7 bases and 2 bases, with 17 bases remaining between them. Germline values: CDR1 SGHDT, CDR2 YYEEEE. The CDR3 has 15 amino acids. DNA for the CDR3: TGTGCCAGCTTGAACGGGGACGGCAACACAGATACGCAGTATTTT. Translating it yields CASLNGDGNTDTQYF.

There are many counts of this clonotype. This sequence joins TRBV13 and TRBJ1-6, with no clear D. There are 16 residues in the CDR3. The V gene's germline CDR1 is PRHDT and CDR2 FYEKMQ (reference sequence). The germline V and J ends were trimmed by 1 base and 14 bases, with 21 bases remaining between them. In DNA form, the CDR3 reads TGTGCCAGCAGCTTAGAGGCGGGTCGGGGTCGCCCGTCCCTCCACTTT. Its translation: CASSLEAGRGRPSLHF. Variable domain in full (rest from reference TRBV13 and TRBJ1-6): AAGVIQSPRHLIKEKRETATLKCYPIPRHDTVYWYQQGPGQDPQFLISFYEKMQSDKGSIPDRFSAQQFSDYHSELNMSSLELGDSALYFCASSLEAGRGRPSLHFGNGTRLTVT.

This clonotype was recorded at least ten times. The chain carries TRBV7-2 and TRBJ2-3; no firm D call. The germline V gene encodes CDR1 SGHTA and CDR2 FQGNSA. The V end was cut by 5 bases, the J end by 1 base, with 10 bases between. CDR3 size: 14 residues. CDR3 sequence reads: CASSRSEGTDTQYF. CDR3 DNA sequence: TGTGCCAGCAGCCGAAGTGAGGGCACAGATACGCAGTATTTT.

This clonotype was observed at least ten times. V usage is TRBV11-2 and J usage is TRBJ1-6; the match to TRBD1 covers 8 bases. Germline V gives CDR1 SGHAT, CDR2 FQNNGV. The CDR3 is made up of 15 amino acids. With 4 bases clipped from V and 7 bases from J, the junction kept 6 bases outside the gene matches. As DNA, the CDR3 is TGTGCCAGCAGCTCAGGGGGCAACTGGAATTCACCCCTCCACTTT. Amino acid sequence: CASSSGGNWNSPLHF.

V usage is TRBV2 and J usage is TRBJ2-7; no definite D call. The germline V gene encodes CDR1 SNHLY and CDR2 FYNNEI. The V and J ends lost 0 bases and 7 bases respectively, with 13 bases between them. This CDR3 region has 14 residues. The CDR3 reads CASSEAVRRGEQYF. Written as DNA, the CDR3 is TGTGCCAGCAGTGAAGCGGTGAGGCGTGGGGAGCAGTACTTC. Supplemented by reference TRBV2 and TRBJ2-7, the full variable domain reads EPEVTQTPSHQVTQMGQEVILRCVPISNHLYFYWYRQILGQKVEFLVSFYNNEISEKSEIFDDQFSVERPDGSNFTLKIRSTKLEDSAMYFCASSEAVRRGEQYFGPGTRLTVT.

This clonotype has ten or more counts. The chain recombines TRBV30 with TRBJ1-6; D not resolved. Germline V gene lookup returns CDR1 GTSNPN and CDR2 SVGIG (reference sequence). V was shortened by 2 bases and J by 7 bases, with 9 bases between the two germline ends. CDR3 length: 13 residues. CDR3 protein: CAWSWRANSPLHF. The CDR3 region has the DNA TGTGCCTGGAGTTGGCGGGCCAATTCACCCCTCCACTTT.

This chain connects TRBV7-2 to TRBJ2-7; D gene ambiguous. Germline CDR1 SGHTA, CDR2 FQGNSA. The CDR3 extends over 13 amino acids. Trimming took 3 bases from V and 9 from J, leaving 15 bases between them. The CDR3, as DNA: TGTGCCAGCAGCTTGGGTCGCGTAAGCTTGCAGTACTTC. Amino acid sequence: CASSLGRVSLQYF.